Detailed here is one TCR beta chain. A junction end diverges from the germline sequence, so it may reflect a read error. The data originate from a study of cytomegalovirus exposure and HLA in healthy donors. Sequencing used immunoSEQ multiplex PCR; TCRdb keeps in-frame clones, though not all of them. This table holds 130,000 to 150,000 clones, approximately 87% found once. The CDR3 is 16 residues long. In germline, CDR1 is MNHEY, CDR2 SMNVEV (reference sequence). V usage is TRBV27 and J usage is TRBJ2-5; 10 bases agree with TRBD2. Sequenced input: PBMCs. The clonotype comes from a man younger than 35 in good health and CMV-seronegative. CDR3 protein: CGSSPLAGAPWETQYF. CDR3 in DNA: TGTGGCAGCTCCCCCCTAGCGGGAGCCCCTTGGGAGACCCAGTACTTC.